Following are 32 T cell receptor beta chains from one sample sequenced in a study. TCRdb redid the calling of the 5' RACE reads with MiXCR, one entry per CDR3 protein. The table records around 55,000 distinct CDR3 sequences, 20% to 25% of them present only once. Treg sorting used a CD4+CD25+CD127-/low gate. The material sequenced was tumor-infiltrating Tregs sorted from the breast tumor. The receptor set was obtained from a female donor with breast cancer.

This chain links TRBV29-1 with TRBJ2-7; possible D gene TRBD1, 6 bases. The V gene lost 5 bases and the J gene lost 1 base, with 12 bases spanning the gap. The V gene's germline CDR1 is SQVTM and CDR2 ANQGSEA. CDR3 length: 13 amino acids. The CDR3 protein is CSVKQGSSYEQYF. The CDR3 coding sequence is TGCAGCGTTAAACAGGGTTCATCCTACGAGCAGTACTTC.

This clonotype turned up a few times. The chain has TRBV10-3 and TRBJ2-5, with no clear D. This CDR3 has 14 amino acids. V lost 0 bases and J lost 4, with 9 bases in between. Germline values: CDR1 ENHRY, CDR2 SYGVKD. CDR3 sequence: CAISESMDVETQYF. Here the CDR3 DNA reads TGTGCCATCAGTGAGTCGATGGACGTAGAGACCCAGTACTTC.

Ten or more counts support this clonotype. The chain combines TRBV20-1 with TRBJ1-5, with TRBD1 matching 7 bases. V trimming: 6 bases; J trimming: 2 bases; junction bases outside the gene matches: 7. Germline V gene data show CDR1 as DFQATT and CDR2 as SNEGSKA (reference sequence). The CDR3 totals 14 residues. This CDR3 reads CSAFDRVRNQPQHF. The DNA for the CDR3 is TGCAGTGCCTTCGACAGGGTACGCAATCAGCCCCAGCATTTT.

This clonotype was observed a handful of times. The chain recombines TRBV29-1 with TRBJ1-1; TRBD1 matches at 10 bases. CDR3 length equals 14 residues. Germline CDR1 reads SQVTM; CDR2 reads ANQGSEA. After removal of 1 base from V and 4 bases from J, the junction contained 3 bases not matched to a gene. Here the CDR3 reads CSVEGDRGGTEAFF. In nucleotides, the CDR3 is TGCAGCGTTGAAGGGGACAGGGGCGGCACTGAAGCTTTCTTT. Drawing the rest from reference TRBV29-1 and TRBJ1-1, the complete variable domain is SAVISQKPSRDICQRGTSLTIQCQVDSQVTMMFWYRQQPGQSLTLIATANQGSEATYESGFVIDKFPISRPNLTFSTLTVSNMSPEDSSIYLCSVEGDRGGTEAFFGQGTRLTVV.

This clonotype was picked up many times. The gene calls are TRBV20-1 and TRBJ2-7; no definite D call. Germline V CDR1 and CDR2: DFQATT, SNEGSKA (reference sequence). The CDR3 runs 14 residues. Deletions cut 1 base from V and 1 base from J, with 11 bases between. The CDR3 DNA sequence: TGCAGTGCTAGAGTCCCCCCACAATCCTACGAGCAGTACTTC. Protein: CSARVPPQSYEQYF.

The chain recombines TRBV4-2 with TRBJ1-5, with a possible D match to TRBD1 (6 bases). The CDR3 loop spans 17 amino acids. Germline CDR1 and CDR2: LGHNA and YNFKEQ. Trimming cost V 0 bases and J 7 bases, with 19 bases left between them. The CDR3 protein is CASSQDLDSQSYQPQHF. DNA for the CDR3: TGTGCCAGCAGCCAAGACCTGGACAGTCAAAGTTACCAGCCCCAGCATTTT.

This clonotype was counted between two and nine times. This chain connects TRBV28 to TRBJ2-7; either TRBD1 or TRBD2 may supply D (5 bases each). Germline V gives CDR1 MDHEN, CDR2 SYDVKM. V dropped 8 bases and J dropped 2 bases, with 13 bases sitting between them. The CDR3 has 13 residues. In nucleotides, the CDR3 is TGTGCCAGCCGTCCGGGGCCAACCTACGAGCAGTACTTC. It specifies CASRPGPTYEQYF.

Remarks on this clonotype: The conserved final phenylalanine or tryptophan is absent from the CDR3, which likely points to a read error. CDR3 amino acids: CASSLEGGPQHL. Here the CDR3 DNA reads TGTGCCAGCAGCTTAGAAGGTGGGCCCCAGCATCTT. The chain links TRBV7-9 to TRBJ1-5; D is unclear. V was pared by 1 base and J by 9 bases, with 7 bases between. This CDR3 has 12 amino acids. The germline V gene has CDR1 SEHNR and CDR2 FQNEAQ (reference sequence).

This clonotype appeared many times. J is TRBJ2-3 and V is TRBV20-1, with TRBD2 matching over 7 bases. V was clipped by 6 bases and J by 5 bases; unmatched bases: 17. CDR3 length equals 16 residues. Germline V CDR1 and CDR2: DFQATT, SNEGSKA (reference sequence). The CDR3 sequence: CSAERPSGTNEDTQYF. As DNA, the CDR3 is TGCAGTGCCGAAAGGCCCAGCGGGACTAATGAAGATACGCAGTATTTT.

This clonotype was observed many times. Here the CDR3 reads CSVKARASYGYTF. The CDR3 region has the DNA TGCAGCGTCAAGGCCAGGGCCTCCTATGGCTACACCTTC. The chain joins TRBV29-1 to TRBJ1-2; D is perhaps TRBD1 (5 bases). This CDR3 is 13 amino acids long. The germline CDR1 and CDR2 sequences are SQVTM and ANQGSEA. The germline V and J ends were trimmed by 6 bases and 4 bases, with 15 bases remaining between them.

In this sample, this clonotype turned up many times. The chain recombines TRBV7-2 with TRBJ1-1, with no clear D. Germline CDR1 is SGHTA and CDR2 is FQGNSA. The CDR3 sequence is 14 residues long. Trimming cost V 1 base and J 8 bases, with 14 bases left between them. CDR3 bases: TGTGCCAGCAGCTTAGAATATATAGGACGGGAAGCTTTCTTT. Its translation: CASSLEYIGREAFF.

This clonotype was recorded only once. A junction boundary mismatches the germline segment, possibly from a read error. This rearrangement joins TRBV15 to TRBJ2-7; D gene ambiguous. CDR3 length: 13 residues. Germline CDR1 is LNHNV and CDR2 is YYDKDF (reference sequence). CDR3 amino acids: CATSTYVGYEQCF. CDR3 DNA: TGTGCCACCAGCACGTACGTTGGGTACGAGCAGTGCTTC.

The rearrangement links TRBV29-1 to TRBJ2-1, with D possibly matching TRBD1 (5 bases). Per the germline V gene, CDR1 is SQVTM and CDR2 is ANQGSEA. The CDR3 has 13 residues. Trimming pared 3 bases from V and 10 bases from J, leaving 16 bases between. CDR3 sequence reads: CSVDLDTPQEQFF. In nucleotides, the CDR3 is TGCAGCGTTGACCTGGACACCCCCCAAGAGCAGTTCTTC.

The chain recombines TRBV20-1 with TRBJ1-1, with D perhaps matching TRBD1 (6 bases). Per germline, CDR1 DFQATT and CDR2 SNEGSKA (reference sequence). The CDR3 covers 14 residues. V shed 0 bases and J shed 1 base, with 9 bases lying between them. The CDR3 loop reads CSAREHRANTEAFF. In nucleotides, the CDR3 is TGCAGTGCTAGAGAACACAGGGCGAACACTGAAGCTTTCTTT.

The genes are TRBV28 and TRBJ2-7; D is uncertain. This CDR3 comprises 13 residues. V was trimmed by 2 bases and J by 0 bases, leaving 5 bases between them. Germline CDR1 MDHEN, CDR2 SYDVKM. The CDR3, as DNA: TGTGCCAGCAGTTTAGACAACTCCTACGAGCAGTACTTC. Residues: CASSLDNSYEQYF.

The chain has TRBV7-2 and TRBJ1-2; D call uncertain. Per germline, CDR1 SGHTA and CDR2 FQGNSA. This CDR3 is 14 amino acids long. V was shortened by 1 base and J by 4 bases, with 10 bases between the two germline ends. The CDR3 nucleotides are TGTGCCAGCAGCTTAGAAAAACAGAGCTATGGCTACACCTTC. Protein product: CASSLEKQSYGYTF. Complete variable domain (other parts from reference TRBV7-2 and TRBJ1-2): GAGVSQSPSNKVTEKGKDVELRCDPISGHTALYWYRQSLGQGLEFLIYFQGNSAPDKSGLPSDRFSAERTGGSVSTLTIQRTQQEDSAVYLCASSLEKQSYGYTFGSGTRLTVV.

This clonotype was detected only a few times. The V call is TRBV20-1, the J call TRBJ2-3; D may match TRBD1 or TRBD2 (5 bases each). V was clipped by 4 bases and J by 3 bases, with 20 bases between them. Per the germline V gene, CDR1 is DFQATT and CDR2 is SNEGSKA (reference sequence). The CDR3 loop spans 16 amino acids. In nucleotides, the CDR3 is TGCAGTGCTAATAGGGACCTCAACCCGGGGACAGATACGCAGTATTTT. It codes for CSANRDLNPGTDTQYF.

There are many counts of this clonotype. This rearrangement joins TRBV20-1 to TRBJ2-5; no definite D call. The germline V and J ends were trimmed by 3 bases and 0 bases, with 8 bases remaining between them. The germline CDR1 and CDR2 sequences are DFQATT and SNEGSKA (reference sequence). The CDR3 has 13 residues. The CDR3: CSARIGNQETQYF. For the CDR3, the DNA is TGCAGTGCTAGGATAGGGAACCAAGAGACCCAGTACTTC.

This clonotype was seen many times. One end of the junction does not line up with germline, which may come from a read error. The chain links TRBV12-3 or TRBV12-4 to TRBJ2-3, with 8 bases matching TRBD2. The CDR3 totals 14 residues. CDR3 sequence (DNA): TGTGCCAGCAATTTAGCGGGACCCACAGATACGCAGTATTTT. Residues: CASNLAGPTDTQYF.

A word on this clonotype: This sequence may be a read error, since a much larger clone differs from it by one base. The chain combines TRBV20-1 with TRBJ2-1; D unresolved. Germline V gene sequence: CDR1 DFQATT, CDR2 SNEGSKA (reference sequence). The CDR3 has 12 amino acids. CDR3 bases: TGCATTGCTAGGTTTGGACCGAATGAGCAGTTCTTC. It specifies CIARFGPNEQFF.

The chain recombines TRBV5-1 with TRBJ2-5; TRBD1 aligns across 9 bases. With V trimmed by 0 bases and J by 5 bases, 14 bases remained unmatched. CDR3 size: 18 residues. Germline values: CDR1 SGHRS, CDR2 YFSETQ. The CDR3 protein is CASSLGGATGGRMETQYF. The CDR3 DNA reads TGCGCCAGCAGCTTGGGAGGGGCCACAGGGGGCCGGATGGAGACCCAGTACTTC.

The chain combines TRBV20-1 with TRBJ2-1, with a tentative D call TRBD2 (6 bases). The V end was cut by 2 bases, the J end by 3 bases, with 14 bases between. CDR1 is DFQATT and CDR2 is SNEGSKA in the germline V gene (reference sequence). The CDR3 is made up of 15 amino acids. CDR3 region: CSARPRISGYNEQFF. The CDR3 DNA sequence: TGCAGTGCTAGACCCCGTATTAGCGGCTACAATGAGCAGTTCTTC.

This clonotype was seen more than once but under ten times. The rearrangement joins TRBV12-3 or TRBV12-4 to TRBJ1-4, with 7 bases matching TRBD1. CDR3 length: 13 amino acids. Trimming at V came to 10 bases and at J to 4 bases, leaving 6 bases not matched to a gene. The CDR3 loop is CATATGINEKLFF. DNA for the CDR3: TGTGCCACCGCGACAGGGATTAATGAAAAACTGTTTTTT.

The chain is built from TRBV27 and TRBJ2-1; D may be TRBD1 or TRBD2 (6 bases each). Germline lookup yields CDR1 MNHEY and CDR2 SMNVEV (reference sequence). Trimming stripped 8 bases from V and 5 bases from J, with 16 bases between. This CDR3 contains 14 residues. The CDR3 DNA follows: TGTGCCAGCCGGTGGGGGGCGGCTGACAATGAGCAGTTCTTC. Translation gives CASRWGAADNEQFF.

The chain recombines TRBV20-1 with TRBJ2-7, with a weak D call TRBD2 (6 bases). The CDR3 contains 17 residues. CDR1 DFQATT and CDR2 SNEGSKA come from the germline V gene (reference sequence). V was clipped by 1 base and J by 1 base, with 20 bases between them. The chain's CDR3 is CSARGLPGVTASYEQYF. CDR3 nucleotide sequence: TGCAGTGCTAGAGGCCTCCCGGGGGTAACGGCGTCCTACGAGCAGTACTTC.

As to this clonotype: A much larger clonotype is one base distant, so this may be a read error. The rearrangement joins TRBV5-1 to TRBJ2-5, with D possibly being TRBD1 (5 bases). Germline CDR1 SGHRS, CDR2 YFSETQ. The V and J ends lost 0 bases and 5 bases respectively, with 11 bases between them. The CDR3 is 14 amino acids. CDR3 amino acids: CASSLVSGKETQYF. The CDR3 DNA is TGCGCCAGCAGCTTGGTTTCAGGGAAGGAGACCCAGTACTTC. The variable domain in full, with the rest retrieved from reference TRBV5-1 and TRBJ2-5, is KAGVTQTPRYLIKTRGQQVTLSCSPISGHRSVSWYQQTPGQGLQFLFEYFSETQRNKGNFPGRFSGRQFSNSRSEMNVSTLELGDSALYLCASSLVSGKETQYFGPGTRLLVL.

Remarks on this clonotype: Germline and junction disagree at one end, which may indicate a read error. The genes are TRBV7-8 and TRBJ2-1; tentatively, D is TRBD1 or TRBD2 (6 bases each). The CDR3 is made up of 14 amino acids. The germline V gene encodes CDR1 SGHVS and CDR2 FQNEAQ. Written as DNA, the CDR3 is TGTGCCGGCAGCCATGGATACAGGGAGGTTGAGCAGTTCTTC. Amino acid sequence: CAGSHGYREVEQFF.

About this clonotype itself: A junction boundary mismatches the germline segment, possibly from a read error. The rearrangement uses TRBV7-2 and TRBJ2-1; D may be TRBD2 (6 bases). Looked up from germline, CDR1 is SGHTA and CDR2 is FQGNSA. This CDR3 contains 16 residues. In DNA form, the CDR3 reads TGTGCCAGCAGCTTAGGGTTCCTAGGCGGGGCCTACAGCATGTACTTC. Protein product: CASSLGFLGGAYSMYF.

This clonotype was detected many times. The rearrangement links TRBV6-5 to TRBJ1-2; a possible D gene is TRBD1 (6 bases). Trimming took 6 bases from V and 7 from J, leaving 9 bases between them. This CDR3 comprises 11 residues. From germline, CDR1 is MNHEY and CDR2 SVGAGI. The CDR3 region is CASSSGVGYTF. The CDR3, as DNA: TGTGCCAGCAGCTCAGGGGTTGGCTACACCTTC.

The chain links TRBV6-6 to TRBJ2-3; 9 bases align to TRBD2. Losses at the gene ends were 5 bases for V and 6 bases for J; bases not matched to a gene: 12. Per the germline V gene, CDR1 is MNHNY and CDR2 is SVGAGI (reference sequence). The CDR3 has 16 amino acids. The CDR3 is CASSPGRRGGGDTQYF. DNA of the CDR3: TGTGCCAGCAGTCCCGGGCGGCGGGGGGGCGGGGATACGCAGTATTTT.

In this sample, this clonotype turned up a few times. The chain carries TRBV6-6 and TRBJ1-2; 11 nucleotides match TRBD1. This CDR3 has 16 residues. CDR1 and CDR2 (germline): MNHNY, SVGAGI (reference sequence). The ends lost 7 bases at V and 3 bases at J; junction bases unmatched: 10. CDR3 nucleotides: TGTGCCAGCACCAACGGGGGGGGACAGGGGGACTATGGCTACACCTTC. The encoded protein is CASTNGGGQGDYGYTF.

In its sample, this clonotype was seen a few times. The chain carries TRBV7-9 and TRBJ1-2; D may be TRBD1 (5 bases). V lost 5 bases, J lost 2 bases, and 12 bases lay in between. The CDR3 runs to 14 residues. The germline V gene has CDR1 SEHNR and CDR2 FQNEAQ (reference sequence). CDR3 nucleotide sequence: TGTGCCAGCAGCCAGCAGGGATTCAACTATGGCTACACCTTC. As protein: CASSQQGFNYGYTF. Variable domain in full (rest from reference TRBV7-9 and TRBJ1-2): DTGVSQNPRHKITKRGQNVTFRCDPISEHNRLYWYRQTLGQGPEFLTYFQNEAQLEKSRLLSDRFSAERPKGSFSTLEIQRTEQGDSAMYLCASSQQGFNYGYTFGSGTRLTVV.